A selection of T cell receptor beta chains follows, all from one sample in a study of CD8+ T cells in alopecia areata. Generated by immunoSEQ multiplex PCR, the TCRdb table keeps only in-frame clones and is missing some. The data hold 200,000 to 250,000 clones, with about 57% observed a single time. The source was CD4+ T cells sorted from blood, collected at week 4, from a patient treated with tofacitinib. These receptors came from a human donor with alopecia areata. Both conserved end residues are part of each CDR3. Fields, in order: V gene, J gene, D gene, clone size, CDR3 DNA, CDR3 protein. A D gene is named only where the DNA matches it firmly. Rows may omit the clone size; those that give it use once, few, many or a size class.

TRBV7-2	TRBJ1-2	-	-	TGTGCCAGCGGGTACGGCAGGAGCTATGGCTACACCTTC	CASGYGRSYGYTF
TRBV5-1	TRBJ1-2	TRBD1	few	TGCGCCAGCAGCTCGGACAGGGGCAGGGGAGGCTACACCTTC	CASSSDRGRGGYTF
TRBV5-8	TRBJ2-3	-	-	TGTGCCAGCAGCTTGAGTAGCGGTGCAGATACGCAGTATTTT	CASSLSSGADTQYF
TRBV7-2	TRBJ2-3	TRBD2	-	TGTGCCAGCAGTCCTAGCGGTAGCGGGGGGCCAGATACGCAGTATTTT	CASSPSGSGGPDTQYF
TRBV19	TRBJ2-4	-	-	TGTGCCAGTAGTATAGAAGATAAAGGGTACGGAAACATTCAGTACTTC	CASSIEDKGYGNIQYF
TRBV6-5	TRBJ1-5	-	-	TGTGCCAGCAGTTACACGGTTAATCAGCCCCAGCATTTT	CASSYTVNQPQHF
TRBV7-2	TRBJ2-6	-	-	TGTGCCAGCAGCGCCAGGGTGGCTGGGGCCAACGTCCTGACTTTC	CASSARVAGANVLTF
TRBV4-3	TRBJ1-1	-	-	TGCGCCAGCAGCCAAGTCGGTCCGGGGAACACTGAAGCTTTCTTT	CASSQVGPGNTEAFF
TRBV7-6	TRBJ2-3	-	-	TGTGCCAGCAGCTTATTCGGAGCGGCCTACCCAGATACGCAGTATTTT	CASSLFGAAYPDTQYF
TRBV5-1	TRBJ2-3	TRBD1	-	TGCGCCAGCAGCCGGGACAGCACTAGCACAGATACGCAGTATTTT	CASSRDSTSTDTQYF
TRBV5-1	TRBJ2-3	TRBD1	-	TGCGCCAGCGGGACAGACCATCGAGATACGCAGTATTTT	CASGTDHRDTQYF
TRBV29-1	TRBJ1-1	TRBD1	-	TGCATTGTGTTTGTCGGGACAGCGAACACTGAAGCTTTCTTT	CIVFVGTANTEAFF
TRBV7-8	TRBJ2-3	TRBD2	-	TGTGCCAGCAGCTTTTCTAGCGGGGGCTCAGATACGCAGTATTTT	CASSFSSGGSDTQYF
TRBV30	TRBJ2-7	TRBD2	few	TGTGCCTGGGACAGAGGGACTAGCGGCTACGAGCAGTACTTC	CAWDRGTSGYEQYF
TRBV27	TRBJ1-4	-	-	TGTGCCAGCAGTCCCCGGGGGGGGAATGAAAAACTGTTTTTT	CASSPRGGNEKLFF
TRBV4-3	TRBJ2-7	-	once	TGCGCCAGCAGCCAAGAATCGAGGGGCTACGAGCAGTACTTC	CASSQESRGYEQYF
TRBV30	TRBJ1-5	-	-	TGTGCCTGGAAATCGGACGGAGGTAATCAGCCCCAGCATTTT	CAWKSDGGNQPQHF
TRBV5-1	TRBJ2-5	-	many	TGCGCCAGCAGCCGCGGAGGTTCGGAGGGGGAGACCCAGTACTTC	CASSRGGSEGETQYF
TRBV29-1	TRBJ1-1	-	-	TGCAGCGTTCTCAGCGGCACTGAAGCTTTCTTT	CSVLSGTEAFF
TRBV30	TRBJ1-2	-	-	TGTGCCTGGAGGACGGTAGAAGGCTACACCTTC	CAWRTVEGYTF
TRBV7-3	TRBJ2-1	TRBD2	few	TGTGCCAGCAGCGTTATGTCCGGGGGGTCTTACAATGAGCAGTTCTTC	CASSVMSGGSYNEQFF
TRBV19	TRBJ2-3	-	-	TGTGCCAGTCGGACTAGCACAGATACGCAGTATTTT	CASRTSTDTQYF
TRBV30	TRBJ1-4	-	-	TGTGCCTGGAGTACGGATAATAATGAAAAACTGTTTTTT	CAWSTDNNEKLFF
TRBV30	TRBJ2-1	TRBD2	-	TGTGCCTGGAGTGGCTGGCGGGGGGGTTCATCGAACAATGAGCAGTTCTTC	CAWSGWRGGSSNNEQFF
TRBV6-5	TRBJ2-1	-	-	TGTGCCAGCAGTTACCCAGGGAGGCATGAGCAGTTCTTC	CASSYPGRHEQFF
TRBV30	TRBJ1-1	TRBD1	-	TGTGCCTGGAGGGTGACAGGGGGCTGGAACACTGAAGCTTTCTTT	CAWRVTGGWNTEAFF
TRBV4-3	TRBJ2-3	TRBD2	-	TGCGCCAGCAGCCAAGGACTAGCCGCAGATACGCAGTATTTT	CASSQGLAADTQYF
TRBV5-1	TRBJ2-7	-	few	TGCGCCAGCAGCCCCGGTCAGCCGCCCTACGAGCAGTACTTC	CASSPGQPPYEQYF
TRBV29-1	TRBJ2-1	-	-	TGCAGCGTTGAAGGGCTAGTCCCCTACAATGAGCAGTTCTTC	CSVEGLVPYNEQFF
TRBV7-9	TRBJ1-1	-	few	TGTGCCAGCAGCTTAGGTCTGGGGGGTGAAGCTTTCTTT	CASSLGLGGEAFF
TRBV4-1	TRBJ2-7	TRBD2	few	TGCGCCAGCAGCCAAGGGCGGGGGGGCCAATACGAGCAGTACTTC	CASSQGRGGQYEQYF
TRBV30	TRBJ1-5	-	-	TGTGCCTGGAGTGAAACAGCGAACAATCAGCCCCAGCATTTT	CAWSETANNQPQHF
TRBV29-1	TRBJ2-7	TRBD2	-	TGCAGCGTCGGATGGACTAGCGGATCCTACGAGCAGTACTTC	CSVGWTSGSYEQYF
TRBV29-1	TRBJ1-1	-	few	TGCAGCGTTGAATCGTGGTGGAACACTGAAGCTTTCTTT	CSVESWWNTEAFF
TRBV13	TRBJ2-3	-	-	TGTGCCAGCAGCATCCGACAGATTAGCACAGATACGCAGTATTTT	CASSIRQISTDTQYF
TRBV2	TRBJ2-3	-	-	TGTGCCAGCAGGTTTAGCGGAGCTAGCACAGATACGCAGTATTTT	CASRFSGASTDTQYF
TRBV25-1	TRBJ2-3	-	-	TGTGCCAGCATTCCTAGGAGCACAGATACGCAGTATTTT	CASIPRSTDTQYF
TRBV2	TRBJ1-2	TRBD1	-	TGTGCCAGCAGTCGGGACAGCGGAATTTTTAACTATGGCTACACCTTC	CASSRDSGIFNYGYTF
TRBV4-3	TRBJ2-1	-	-	TGCGCCAGCAGCCAACGGGAGCCGAGCTCCTACAATGAGCAGTTCTTC	CASSQREPSSYNEQFF
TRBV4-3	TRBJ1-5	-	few	TGCGCCAGCAGCCAAGGGACAAATCAGCCCCAGCATTTT	CASSQGTNQPQHF
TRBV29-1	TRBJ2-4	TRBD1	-	TGCAGCGTCTGGACAGGGAGCATTCAGTACTTC	CSVWTGSIQYF
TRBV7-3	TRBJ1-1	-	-	TGTGCCAGCGGTGGTAATGGGGGGAAAGCTTTCTTT	CASGGNGGKAFF
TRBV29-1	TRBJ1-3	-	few	TGCAGCGTCGCGGAGGGTGGAAACACCATATATTTT	CSVAEGGNTIYF
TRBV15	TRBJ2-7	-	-	TGTGCCACCAGCAGACGACAGAGCTACGAGCAGTACTTC	CATSRRQSYEQYF
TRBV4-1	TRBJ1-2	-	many	TGCGCCAGCAGCCAAGAAGGGCAGTATGGCTACACCTTC	CASSQEGQYGYTF
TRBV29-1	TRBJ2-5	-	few	TGCAGCGTTGAAGTTTCGGCTATGAAGACCCAGTACTTC	CSVEVSAMKTQYF